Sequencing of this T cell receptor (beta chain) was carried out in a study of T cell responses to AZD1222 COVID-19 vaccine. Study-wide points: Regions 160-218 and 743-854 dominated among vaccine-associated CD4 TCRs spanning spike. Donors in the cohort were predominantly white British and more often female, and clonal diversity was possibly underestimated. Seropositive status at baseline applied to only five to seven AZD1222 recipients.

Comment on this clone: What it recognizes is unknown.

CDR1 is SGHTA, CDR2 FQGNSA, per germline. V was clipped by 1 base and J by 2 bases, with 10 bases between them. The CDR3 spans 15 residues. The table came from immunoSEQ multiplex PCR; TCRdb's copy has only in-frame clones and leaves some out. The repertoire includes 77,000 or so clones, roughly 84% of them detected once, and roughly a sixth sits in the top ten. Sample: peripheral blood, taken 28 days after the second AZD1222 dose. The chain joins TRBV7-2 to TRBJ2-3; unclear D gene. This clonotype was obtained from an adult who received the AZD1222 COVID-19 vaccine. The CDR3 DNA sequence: TGTGCCAGCAGCTTAGGGTCCTTCCCCACAGATACGCAGTATTTT. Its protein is CASSLGSFPTDTQYF.